Detailed here is one T cell receptor beta chain. Combining a sample-barcoded 5' primer with a J-beta primer mix, a second PCR ran for 7 to 11 cycles. TCRdb passed the 5' RACE reads through MiXCR, listing each CDR3 protein once. The sample records about 1.6 million distinct CDR3 sequences, about 31% being singletons. The sample originates from a study of blood T cells in healthy people across ages. The CDR3 length is 16 residues. CDR1 is GTSNPN and CDR2 is SVGIG in the germline V gene (reference sequence). With 4 bases clipped from V and 4 bases from J, the junction kept 11 bases outside the gene matches. Each donor's blood draw was 8.5 to 10 milliliters of peripheral blood.

The sequence was obtained from a woman in her twenties or thirties in good health. The rearrangement joins TRBV30 to TRBJ1-2; the match to TRBD1 covers 11 bases. The sequenced material came from blood. CDR3 nucleotide sequence: TGTGCCTGGATGTCACCCGGGACAGGGGGGGCCTATGGCTACACCTTC. Its translation is CAWMSPGTGGAYGYTF. Full variable domain (remainder filled in from reference TRBV30 and TRBJ1-2): SQTIHQWPATLVQPVGSPLSLECTVEGTSNPNLYWYRQAAGRGLQLLFYSVGIGQISSEVPQNLSASRPQDRQFILSSKKLLLSDSGFYLCAWMSPGTGGAYGYTFGSGTRLTVV.